Detailed here is one T cell receptor beta chain. These data come from a study of blood T cell repertoires in COVID-19. Overall study: Specimens from acute and convalescent COVID-19 originated in the United States, Italy and Spain.

In the original analysis: Amplification of reference gene primers was used by the study to estimate nucleated cell counts. Measured with immunoSEQ multiplex PCR; TCRdb has only the in-frame clones, and not every one. V, J and clone size were drawn from that table, and D and trimming were deduced from the DNA. This table holds 110,000 to 150,000 clones, more than 80% found once. There are 12 residues in the CDR3. In germline, CDR1 is LNHNV, CDR2 YYDKDF (reference sequence). V trimming: 9 bases; J trimming: 2 bases; junction bases outside the gene matches: 2. The material sequenced was PBMCs or T cells enriched from blood (not recorded which). The chain joins TRBV15 to TRBJ1-2; the match to TRBD1 covers 8 bases. This sequence was found in a man aged 50 to 60 who had recovered from COVID-19. This CDR3 reads CATGQGNYGYTF. CDR3 nucleotides: TGTGCCACAGGACAGGGCAACTATGGCTACACCTTC.